This paragraph reports one TCR beta chain. This entry belongs to a study of CD8+CD57+ T cells in acquired aplastic anemia. Germline lookup yields CDR1 KGHDR and CDR2 SFDVKD. V lost 7 bases to trimming and J lost 4 bases, with 19 bases between them. The CDR3 runs 15 residues. Flow cytometry had shown expanded CD8+CD57+ cells in the patients chosen for sequencing. Severe acquired aplastic anemia was present in every patient. Receipt of therapy had not occurred in any patient by the time of blood sampling. According to the study, genomic DNA was the template for TCR beta VDJ and CDR3 profiling. TCRdb re-analysed the reads in MiXCR, keeping a single row per CDR3 protein. The sample yields roughly 93,000 distinct CDR3 sequences, about 66% seen once.

The receptor's source is a human donor with aplastic anemia. The sequenced sample consisted of sorted CD4+, CD8+, or CD8+CD57+ T cells (not recorded which) from PBMCs. The chain combines TRBV24-1 with TRBJ2-7; D is tentatively TRBD1 or TRBD2 (5 bases each). The CDR3 spells CATSTLGTEIYEQYF. DNA of the CDR3: TGTGCCACCAGCACCTTAGGGACGGAGATTTACGAGCAGTACTTC.